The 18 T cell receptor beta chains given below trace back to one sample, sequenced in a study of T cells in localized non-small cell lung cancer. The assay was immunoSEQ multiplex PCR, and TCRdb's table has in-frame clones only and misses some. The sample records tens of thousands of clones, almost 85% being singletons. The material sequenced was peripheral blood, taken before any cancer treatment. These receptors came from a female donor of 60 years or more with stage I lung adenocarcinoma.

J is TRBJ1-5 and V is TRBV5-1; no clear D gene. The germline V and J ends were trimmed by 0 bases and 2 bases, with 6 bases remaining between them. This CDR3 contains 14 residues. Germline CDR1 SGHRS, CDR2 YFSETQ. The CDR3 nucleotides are TGCGCCAGCAGCTTGGAGGCAGGCAATCAGCCCCAGCATTTT. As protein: CASSLEAGNQPQHF.

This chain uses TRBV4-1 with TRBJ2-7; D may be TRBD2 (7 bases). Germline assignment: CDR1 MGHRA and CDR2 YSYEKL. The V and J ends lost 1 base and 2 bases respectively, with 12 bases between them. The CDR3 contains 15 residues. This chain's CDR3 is CASSQVGGRPYEQYF. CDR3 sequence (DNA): TGCGCCAGCAGCCAAGTGGGGGGGCGCCCCTACGAGCAGTACTTC.

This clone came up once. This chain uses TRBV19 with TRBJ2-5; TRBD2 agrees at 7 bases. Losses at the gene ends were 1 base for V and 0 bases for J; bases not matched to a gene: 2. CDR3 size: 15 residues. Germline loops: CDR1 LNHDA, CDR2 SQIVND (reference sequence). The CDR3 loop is CASSIAGGYQETQYF. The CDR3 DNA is TGTGCCAGTAGTATAGCCGGGGGGTACCAAGAGACCCAGTACTTC.

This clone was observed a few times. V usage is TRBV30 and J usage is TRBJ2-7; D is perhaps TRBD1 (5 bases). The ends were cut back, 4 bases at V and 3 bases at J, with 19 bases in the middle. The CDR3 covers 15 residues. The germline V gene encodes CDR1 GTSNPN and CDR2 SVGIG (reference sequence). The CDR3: CAWMIQAKFSYEQYF. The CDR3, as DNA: TGTGCCTGGATGATACAGGCCAAGTTTAGCTACGAGCAGTACTTC.

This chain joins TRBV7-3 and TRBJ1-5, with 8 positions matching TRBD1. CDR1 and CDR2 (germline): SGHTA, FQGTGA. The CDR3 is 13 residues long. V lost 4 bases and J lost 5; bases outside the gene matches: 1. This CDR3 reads CASSSDRDQPQHF. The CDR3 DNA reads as TGTGCCAGCAGCTCGGACAGGGATCAGCCCCAGCATTTT.

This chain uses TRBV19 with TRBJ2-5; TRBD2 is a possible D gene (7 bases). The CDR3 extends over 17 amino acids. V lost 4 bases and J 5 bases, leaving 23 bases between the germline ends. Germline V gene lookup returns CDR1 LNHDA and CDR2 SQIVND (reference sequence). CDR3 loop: CASSRGGRGGLSETQYF. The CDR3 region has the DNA TGTGCCAGTAGTAGAGGGGGGAGGGGAGGTTTATCGGAGACCCAGTACTTC.

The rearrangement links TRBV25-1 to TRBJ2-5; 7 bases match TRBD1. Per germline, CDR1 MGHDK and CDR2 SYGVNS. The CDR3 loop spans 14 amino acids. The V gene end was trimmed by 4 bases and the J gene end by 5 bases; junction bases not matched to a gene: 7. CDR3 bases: TGTGCCAGCAGTGCGCTGAGAGGGGGCGAGACCCAGTACTTC. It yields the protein CASSALRGGETQYF. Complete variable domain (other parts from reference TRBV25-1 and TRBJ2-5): EADIYQTPRYLVIGTGKKITLECSQTMGHDKMYWYQQDPGMELHLIHYSYGVNSTEKGDLSSESTVSRIRTEHFPLTLESARPSHTSQYLCASSALRGGETQYFGPGTRLLVL.

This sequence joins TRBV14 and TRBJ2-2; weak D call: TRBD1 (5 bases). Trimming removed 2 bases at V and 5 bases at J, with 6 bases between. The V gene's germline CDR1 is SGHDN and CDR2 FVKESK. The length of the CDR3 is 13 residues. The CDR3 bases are TGTGCCAGCAGCCAACAGGGTACCGGGGAGCTGTTTTTT. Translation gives CASSQQGTGELFF. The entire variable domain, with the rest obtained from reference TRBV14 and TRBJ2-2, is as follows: EAGVTQFPSHSVIEKGQTVTLRCDPISGHDNLYWYRRVMGKEIKFLLHFVKESKQDESGMPNNRFLAERTGGTYSTLKVQPAELEDSGVYFCASSQQGTGELFFGEGSRLTVL.

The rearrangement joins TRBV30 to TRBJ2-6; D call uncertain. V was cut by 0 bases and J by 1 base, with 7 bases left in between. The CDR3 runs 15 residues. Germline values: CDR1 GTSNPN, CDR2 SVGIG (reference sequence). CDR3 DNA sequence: TGTGCCTGGAGTGTAATGGGGTCTGGGGCCAACGTCCTGACTTTC. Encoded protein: CAWSVMGSGANVLTF.

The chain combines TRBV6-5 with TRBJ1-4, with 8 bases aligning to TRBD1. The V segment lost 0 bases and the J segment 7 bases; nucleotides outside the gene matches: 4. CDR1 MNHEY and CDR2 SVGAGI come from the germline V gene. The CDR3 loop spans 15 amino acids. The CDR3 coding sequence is TGTGCCAGCAGTTACTCAGGGACAGGCGGTGAAAAACTGTTTTTT. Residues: CASSYSGTGGEKLFF.

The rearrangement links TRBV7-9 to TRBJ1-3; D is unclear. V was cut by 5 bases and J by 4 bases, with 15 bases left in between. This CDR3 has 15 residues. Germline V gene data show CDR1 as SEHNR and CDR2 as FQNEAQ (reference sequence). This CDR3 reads CASSPRNVLGNTIYF. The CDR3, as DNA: TGTGCCAGCAGCCCTCGAAATGTCCTGGGAAACACCATATATTTT.

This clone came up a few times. The CDR3, as DNA: TGCAGCGTATGGACAGGGTTAAACTCCTATGGCTACACCTTC. Translating gives CSVWTGLNSYGYTF. The chain is built from TRBV29-1 and TRBJ1-2, with TRBD1 matching over 8 bases. The CDR3 is 14 residues long. Germline V gene data show CDR1 as SQVTM and CDR2 as ANQGSEA. V dropped 6 bases and J dropped 4; count of bases not matched to a gene: 10.

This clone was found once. CDR3 in DNA: TGTGCCAGCAGTACACAGGGTATCCCTACAGATACGCAGTATTTT. Amino acids: CASSTQGIPTDTQYF. The J gene is TRBJ2-3, the V gene TRBV9; the D gene is possibly TRBD1 (6 bases). Germline V gene lookup returns CDR1 SGDLS and CDR2 YYNGEE. Trimming took 5 bases from V and 3 from J, leaving 16 bases between them. This CDR3 has 15 amino acids.

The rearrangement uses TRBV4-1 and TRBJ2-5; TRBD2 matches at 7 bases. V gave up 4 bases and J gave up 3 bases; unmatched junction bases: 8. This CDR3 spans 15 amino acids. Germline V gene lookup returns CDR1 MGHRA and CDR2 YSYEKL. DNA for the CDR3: TGCGCCAGCAGCCCGGGGGAGGGGATTAAAGAGACCCAGTACTTC. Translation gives CASSPGEGIKETQYF.

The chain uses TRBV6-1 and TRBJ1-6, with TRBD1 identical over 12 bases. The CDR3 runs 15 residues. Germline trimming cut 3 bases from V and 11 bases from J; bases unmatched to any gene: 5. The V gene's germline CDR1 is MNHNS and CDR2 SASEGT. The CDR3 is CASSDRDRGRTPLHF. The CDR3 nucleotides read TGTGCCAGCAGTGACCGGGACAGGGGGCGCACACCCCTCCACTTT.

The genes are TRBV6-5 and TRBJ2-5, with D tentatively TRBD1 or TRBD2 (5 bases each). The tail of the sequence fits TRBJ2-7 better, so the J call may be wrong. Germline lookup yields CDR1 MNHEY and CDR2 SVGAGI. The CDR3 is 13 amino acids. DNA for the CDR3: TGTGCCAGCAGAGACCGGGACCTCTACGAGCAGTACTTC. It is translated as CASRDRDLYEQYF.

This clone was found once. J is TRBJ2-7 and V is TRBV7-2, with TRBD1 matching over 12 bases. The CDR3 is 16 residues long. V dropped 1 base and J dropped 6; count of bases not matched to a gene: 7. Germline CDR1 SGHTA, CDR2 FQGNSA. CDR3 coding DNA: TGTGCCAGCAGCTTAGTTCCGGGACAGGGGGCTGGCGAGCAGTACTTC. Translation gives CASSLVPGQGAGEQYF.

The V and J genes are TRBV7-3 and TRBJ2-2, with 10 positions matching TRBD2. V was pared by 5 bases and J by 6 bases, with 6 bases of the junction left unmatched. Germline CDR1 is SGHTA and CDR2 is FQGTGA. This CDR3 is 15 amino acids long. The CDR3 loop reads CASSPNLAGAGELFF. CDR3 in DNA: TGTGCCAGCAGCCCGAACCTAGCGGGGGCCGGGGAGCTGTTTTTT. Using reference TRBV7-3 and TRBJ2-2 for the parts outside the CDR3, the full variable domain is GAGVSQTPSNKVTEKGKYVELRCDPISGHTALYWYRQSLGQGPEFLIYFQGTGAADDSGLPNDRFFAVRPEGSVSTLKIQRTERGDSAVYLCASSPNLAGAGELFFGEGSRLTVL.